A selection of T cell receptor beta chains follows, all from one sample in a study of shared clonotypes between healthy human individuals. Method: immunoSEQ multiplex PCR; TCRdb's copy keeps in-frame clones and lacks some. The data hold millions of clones, with 95% observed a single time. Source material: naive CD4+ T cells sorted from blood. The receptors here all came from a man younger than 30 in good health. Both conserved end residues are part of each CDR3. The order of the fields is V gene, D gene, clone size, J gene, CDR3 protein, CDR3 DNA. D genes are given only for firm matches. Size is stated for part of the rows, as once, few or many counts, or as a class when the clone is expanded.

TRBV5-1	.	.	TRBJ2-1	CASRGSVSSYNEQFF	TGCGCCAGCAGAGGGTCTGTGAGCTCCTACAATGAGCAGTTCTTC
TRBV28	.	.	TRBJ2-7	CASSLIGRGWTPGEQYF	TGTGCCAGCAGTTTAATTGGCAGGGGTTGGACTCCTGGCGAGCAGTACTTC
TRBV19	TRBD1	.	TRBJ1-2	CASTQTGESYGYTF	TGTGCCAGTACTCAGACAGGGGAGTCATATGGCTACACCTTC
TRBV18	.	.	TRBJ2-7	CASSYRAPYEQYF	TGTGCCAGCTCATACAGGGCGCCCTACGAGCAGTACTTC
TRBV28	.	once	TRBJ1-2	CASSPTPQRGYTF	TGTGCCAGCAGTCCGACCCCGCAGAGAGGCTACACCTTC
TRBV11-2	TRBD1	few	TRBJ1-1	CASATGANTEAFF	TGTGCCAGTGCGACAGGGGCGAACACTGAAGCTTTCTTT
TRBV6-6	.	.	TRBJ2-7	CASRLGAYEQYF	TGTGCCAGCAGACTAGGGGCCTACGAGCAGTACTTC
TRBV9	TRBD1	.	TRBJ1-2	CASSVETGTSYGYTF	TGTGCCAGCAGCGTTGAGACAGGGACGAGCTATGGCTACACCTTC
TRBV7-9	TRBD1	.	TRBJ1-2	CASSFPRGTNYGYTF	TGTGCCAGCAGCTTTCCCAGGGGGACTAACTATGGCTACACCTTC
TRBV10-1	.	.	TRBJ1-3	CASSEQPGNTIYF	TGCGCCAGCAGTGAGCAGCCTGGAAACACCATATATTTT
TRBV2	.	.	TRBJ2-7	CATHAGAPYEQYF	TGTGCCACCCACGCGGGGGCCCCCTACGAGCAGTACTTC
TRBV7-9	.	.	TRBJ2-7	CASSLSWRDGENYEQYF	TGTGCCAGCAGCTTATCCTGGCGCGACGGAGAGAACTACGAGCAGTACTTC
TRBV4-2	.	.	TRBJ2-1	CASSLRGGSYNEQFF	TGTGCCAGCAGCCTTAGGGGGGGTTCCTACAATGAGCAGTTCTTC
TRBV19	TRBD1	.	TRBJ1-5	CASSPLQTGRQPQHF	TGTGCCAGTAGCCCCCTTCAGACAGGGCGTCAGCCCCAGCATTTT
TRBV7-2	TRBD1	.	TRBJ2-7	CASSYVTGAYEQYF	TGTGCCAGCAGCTACGTGACAGGGGCCTACGAGCAGTACTTC
TRBV5-1	.	few	TRBJ2-3	CASSSGQIGTDTQYF	TGCGCCAGCAGCTCCGGACAGATCGGCACAGATACGCAGTATTTT
TRBV2	TRBD1	.	TRBJ1-6	CASSSSDRGNSPLHF	TGTGCCAGCAGTTCTTCCGACAGGGGGAATTCACCCCTCCACTTT
TRBV21-1	.	.	TRBJ1-2	CASSKETEVYGYTF	TGTGCCAGCAGCAAAGAAACAGAGGTCTATGGCTACACCTTC
TRBV2	.	once	TRBJ1-2	CASRTAGGITYGYTF	TGTGCCAGCAGAACTGCGGGAGGCATAACCTATGGCTACACCTTC
TRBV30	TRBD1	.	TRBJ2-5	CAWSAGGSYQETQYF	TGTGCCTGGAGTGCAGGGGGATCGTACCAAGAGACCCAGTACTTC
TRBV19	TRBD2	once	TRBJ2-1	CASSTRLAGDYNEQFF	TGTGCCAGTAGTACCAGACTAGCGGGGGACTACAATGAGCAGTTCTTC
TRBV30	TRBD1	.	TRBJ1-4	CASAGQGNEKLFF	TGTGCCTCCGCGGGACAGGGGAACGAAAAACTGTTTTTT
TRBV5-1	.	.	TRBJ2-1	CASSFGQNSYNEQFF	TGCGCCAGCAGCTTTGGGCAGAACTCCTACAATGAGCAGTTCTTC
TRBV6-1	.	.	TRBJ1-5	CASREGTPNQPQHF	TGTGCCAGCCGGGAGGGGACACCGAATCAGCCCCAGCATTTT
TRBV6-1	.	once	TRBJ1-4	CASRPSIATNEKLFF	TGTGCCAGCAGGCCAAGCATCGCAACTAATGAAAAACTGTTTTTT
TRBV19	.	.	TRBJ1-2	CASSMVHESGAGYTF	TGTGCCAGTAGTATGGTCCATGAGTCTGGAGCTGGCTACACCTTC
TRBV10-1	.	.	TRBJ1-6	CASSEDGASPLHF	TGCGCCAGCAGTGAAGATGGGGCTTCACCCCTCCACTTT
TRBV7-9	TRBD1	once	TRBJ2-1	CASSLVDGTAYNEQFF	TGTGCCAGCAGCTTAGTCGACGGGACAGCATACAATGAGCAGTTCTTC
TRBV28	.	.	TRBJ2-7	CASSSLGGTGPYEQYF	TGTGCCAGCAGTTCGCTGGGGGGGACAGGACCCTACGAGCAGTACTTC
TRBV7-2	.	.	TRBJ2-3	CASSSAGSQTQYF	TGTGCCAGCAGCTCAGCCGGGAGTCAAACGCAGTATTTT
TRBV7-9	.	.	TRBJ1-1	CASSSTGKGNTEAFF	TGTGCCAGCAGCTCAACCGGGAAGGGGAACACTGAAGCTTTCTTT
TRBV5-1	.	.	TRBJ2-7	CASSLAGFGGDEQYF	TGCGCCAGCAGCTTGGCCGGGTTTGGTGGAGACGAGCAGTACTTC
TRBV5-6	.	.	TRBJ1-2	CASSLGSLNYGYTF	TGTGCCAGCAGCTTGGGGTCACTTAACTATGGCTACACCTTC
TRBV5-1	.	.	TRBJ1-6	CASSLRGGSYNSPLHF	TGCGCCAGCAGCTTGAGGGGAGGGTCCTATAATTCACCCCTCCACTTT
TRBV13	.	.	TRBJ2-1	CASSLAVAKGNEQFF	TGTGCCAGCAGCTTAGCAGTAGCGAAGGGTAATGAGCAGTTCTTC
TRBV11-3	.	.	TRBJ2-7	CASSLASEERVRPYEQYF	TGTGCCAGCAGCCTAGCGAGTGAGGAGAGGGTGCGACCCTACGAGCAGTACTTC
TRBV18	.	.	TRBJ1-2	CASSPSQGRSYGYTF	TGTGCCAGCTCACCAAGTCAGGGTAGGAGCTATGGCTACACCTTC
TRBV7-8	.	.	TRBJ2-3	CASSLRVSGQRTDTQYF	TGTGCCAGCAGCTTAAGGGTCAGCGGACAACGCACAGATACGCAGTATTTT
TRBV30	TRBD2	.	TRBJ2-7	CAWGGLAYEQYF	TGTGCCTGGGGTGGACTAGCCTACGAGCAGTACTTC
TRBV5-1	.	.	TRBJ1-2	CASSLNGDYGYTF	TGCGCCAGCAGCTTGAACGGAGACTATGGCTACACCTTC
TRBV30	.	.	TRBJ2-2	CAWSPQRSSVDTGELFF	TGTGCCTGGAGTCCTCAACGTTCCTCGGTCGACACCGGGGAGCTGTTTTTT
TRBV7-9	.	.	TRBJ1-1	CASSLAWENTEAFF	TGTGCCAGCAGCTTAGCGTGGGAGAACACTGAAGCTTTCTTT
TRBV19	.	once	TRBJ1-2	CASSIVAAGTKDYGYTF	TGTGCCAGTAGTATAGTGGCGGCAGGAACTAAAGACTATGGCTACACCTTC
TRBV7-3	.	.	TRBJ1-3	CASSIQATWNTIYF	TGTGCCAGCAGCATACAGGCGACATGGAACACCATATATTTT
TRBV6-1	.	once	TRBJ1-2	CASLVGGDFAGYTF	TGTGCCAGCCTGGTAGGGGGGGACTTTGCTGGCTACACCTTC
TRBV7-2	TRBD2	.	TRBJ2-7	CASSPRAGASYEQYF	TGTGCCAGCAGCCCACGAGCGGGGGCCTCCTACGAGCAGTACTTC
TRBV25-1	TRBD1	.	TRBJ1-5	CASSATGDNQPQHF	TGTGCCAGCAGTGCGACAGGGGACAATCAGCCCCAGCATTTT
TRBV5-1	TRBD1	.	TRBJ1-5	CASSLGDRVGSNQPQHF	TGCGCCAGCAGCTTGGGGGACAGGGTCGGAAGCAATCAGCCCCAGCATTTT
TRBV2	.	once	TRBJ2-7	CASSEFLRVMLDGISVDEQYF	TGTGCCAGCAGTGAATTTTTGAGGGTAATGTTAGATGGGATTTCGGTTGACGAGCAGTACTTC
TRBV7-8	TRBD2	.	TRBJ2-1	CASSPPTSYHEQFF	TGTGCCAGCAGCCCTCCGACTAGCTACCATGAGCAGTTCTTC
TRBV7-2	TRBD2	.	TRBJ2-7	CASSFYSGTNSREQYF	TGTGCCAGCAGTTTTTATTCCGGGACTAACTCTCGCGAGCAGTACTTC
TRBV6-6	.	.	TRBJ2-3	CASNPQGGTDTQYF	TGTGCCAGCAACCCGCAGGGTGGCACAGATACGCAGTATTTT